The T cell receptor beta chain under discussion was sequenced for a study of blood T cell repertoires in COVID-19. Study in general: Samples of COVID-19 (acute and convalescent) were obtained from the United States, Italy and Spain. Sources were T cells, B-cell-depleted T cells, or PBMCs; the material itself was cDNA or gDNA.

The authors' processing: The authors estimated nucleated cell counts from reference gene primer amplification. Here immunoSEQ multiplex PCR was the method, and the copy in TCRdb shows in-frame clones only, minus some. V and J calls plus clone size are reproduced from that table; the DNA served to infer D and trimming. The data contain 90,000 to 100,000 clones, over 70% of them seen just once; the ten biggest clones take up about 4.3%. Sequenced sample: peripheral blood. The receptor's source is a man aged 55-75 years with acute or convalescent COVID-19.

The CDR3 sequence is CASSSDRVSYNEQFF. CDR3 nucleotides: TGTGCCAGCAGCTCGGACAGGGTCTCCTACAATGAGCAGTTCTTC. The chain is built from TRBV7-9 and TRBJ2-1; TRBD1 aligns across 8 bases. Germline CDR1 SEHNR, CDR2 FQNEAQ (reference sequence). CDR3 length equals 15 residues. With V trimmed by 4 bases and J by 0 bases, 2 bases remained unmatched.